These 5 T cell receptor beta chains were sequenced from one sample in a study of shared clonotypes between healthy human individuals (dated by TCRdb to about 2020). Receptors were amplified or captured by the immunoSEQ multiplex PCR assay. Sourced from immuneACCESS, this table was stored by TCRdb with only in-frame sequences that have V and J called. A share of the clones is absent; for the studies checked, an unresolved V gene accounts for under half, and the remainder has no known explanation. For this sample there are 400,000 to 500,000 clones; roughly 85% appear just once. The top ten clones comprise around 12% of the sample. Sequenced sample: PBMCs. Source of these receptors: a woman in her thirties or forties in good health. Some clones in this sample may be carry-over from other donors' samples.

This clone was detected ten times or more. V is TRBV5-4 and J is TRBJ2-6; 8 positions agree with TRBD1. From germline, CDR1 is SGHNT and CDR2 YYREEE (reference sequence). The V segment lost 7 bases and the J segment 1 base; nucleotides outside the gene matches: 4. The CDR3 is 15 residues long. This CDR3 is CASGTGGSGANVLTF. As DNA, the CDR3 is TGTGCCAGCGGGACAGGTGGGTCTGGGGCCAACGTCCTGACTTTC. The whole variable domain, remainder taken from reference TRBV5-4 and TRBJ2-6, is ETGVTQSPTHLIKTRGQQVTLRCSSQSGHNTVSWYQQALGQGPQFIFQYYREEENGRGNFPPRFSGLQFPNYSSELNVNALELDDSALYLCASGTGGSGANVLTFGAGSRLTVL.

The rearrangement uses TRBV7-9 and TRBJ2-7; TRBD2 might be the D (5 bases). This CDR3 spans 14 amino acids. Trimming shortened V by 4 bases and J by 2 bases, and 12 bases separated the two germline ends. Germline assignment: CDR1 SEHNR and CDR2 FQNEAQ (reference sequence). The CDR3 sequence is CASSSHGGTYEQYF. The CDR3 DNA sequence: TGTGCCAGCAGCTCACACGGAGGTACCTACGAGCAGTACTTC.

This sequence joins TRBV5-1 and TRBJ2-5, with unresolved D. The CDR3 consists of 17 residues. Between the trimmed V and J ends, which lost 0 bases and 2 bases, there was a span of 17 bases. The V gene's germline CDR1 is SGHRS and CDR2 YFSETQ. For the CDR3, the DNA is TGCGCCAGCAGCTTGGATGGACGGTCAGCCCTACAAGAGACCCAGTACTTC. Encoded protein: CASSLDGRSALQETQYF.

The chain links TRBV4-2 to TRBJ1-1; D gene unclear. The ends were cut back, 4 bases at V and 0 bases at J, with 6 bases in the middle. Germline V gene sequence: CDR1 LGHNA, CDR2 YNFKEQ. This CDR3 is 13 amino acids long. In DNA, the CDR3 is TGTGCCAGCAGCCGGACCATGAACACTGAAGCTTTCTTT. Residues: CASSRTMNTEAFF.

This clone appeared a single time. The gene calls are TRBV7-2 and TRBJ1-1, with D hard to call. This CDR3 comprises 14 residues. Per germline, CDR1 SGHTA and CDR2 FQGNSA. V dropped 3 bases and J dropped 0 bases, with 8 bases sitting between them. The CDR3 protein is CASSFLSVNTEAFF. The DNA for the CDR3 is TGTGCCAGCAGCTTCTTATCCGTGAACACTGAAGCTTTCTTT. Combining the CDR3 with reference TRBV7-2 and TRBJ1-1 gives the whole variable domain GAGVSQSPSNKVTEKGKDVELRCDPISGHTALYWYRQSLGQGLEFLIYFQGNSAPDKSGLPSDRFSAERTGGSVSTLTIQRTQQEDSAVYLCASSFLSVNTEAFFGQGTRLTVV.